This is a list of T cell receptor beta chains from one sample in a study of tumour-infiltrating T cells in Burkitt lymphoma. Data came from immunoSEQ multiplex PCR; TCRdb stores just in-frame clones and leaves some out. The sample gives 7,000 or so clones, approximately 18% of which show up once; roughly 3% is in the top ten. Sequences were obtained from tumor tissue. The receptors derive from a human donor with diffuse large B-cell lymphoma. The CDR3 runs from the conserved cysteine through the conserved F or W. D genes are given only for firm matches. Rows give clone size only sometimes, using once, few, many, or a class for an expanded clone.

clone_size: .
j_call: TRBJ2-1
d_call: .
v_call: TRBV5-4
cdr3_nt: TGTGCCAGCAGCTTCTCCCGAGGGAGTCTTTATACTGAGCAGTTCTTC
cdr3_aa: CASSFSRGSLYTEQFF

clone_size: few
j_call: TRBJ2-7
d_call: .
v_call: TRBV7-8
cdr3_nt: TGTGCCAGCAGCTTAGGTAGCGGTGGCGAGCAGTACTTT
cdr3_aa: CASSLGSGGEQYF

clone_size: few
j_call: TRBJ2-3
d_call: TRBD2
v_call: TRBV5-1
cdr3_nt: TGCGCCAGCAGCCCCATGGGCGGGAGAGGGCCAGATACGCAGTATTTT
cdr3_aa: CASSPMGGRGPDTQYF

clone_size: few
j_call: TRBJ2-7
d_call: TRBD1
v_call: TRBV4-1
cdr3_nt: TGCGCCAGCAGCCAAGATTCAACAGGGGGCTTGTACGAGCAGTACTTC
cdr3_aa: CASSQDSTGGLYEQYF

clone_size: .
j_call: TRBJ2-1
d_call: .
v_call: TRBV28
cdr3_nt: TGTGCCAGCAGTCCGCCCCTCATGTGGAGCAGATATAGCTCCTACAATGAGCAGTTCTTC
cdr3_aa: CASSPPLMWSRYSSYNEQFF

clone_size: .
j_call: TRBJ2-1
d_call: .
v_call: TRBV7-2
cdr3_nt: TGTGCCAGCAGTCGGATCAATTCTGGCTACAATGAGCAGTTCTTC
cdr3_aa: CASSRINSGYNEQFF

clone_size: few
j_call: TRBJ2-7
d_call: TRBD2
v_call: TRBV11-2
cdr3_nt: TGTGCCAGCGCCCAAGCGGGCCCGGGAGGGGTCTACGAGCAGTACTTC
cdr3_aa: CASAQAGPGGVYEQYF

clone_size: .
j_call: TRBJ2-7
d_call: .
v_call: TRBV18
cdr3_nt: TGTGCCAGCTCACCCGGACAACGAGGGGAGCCCCCCCCCGAGCAGTACTTC
cdr3_aa: CASSPGQRGEPPPEQYF

clone_size: few
j_call: TRBJ2-1
d_call: .
v_call: TRBV21-1
cdr3_nt: TGTGCCAGCAGCAAGTTGGTGGAAAAAAAGGATGAGCAGTTCTTC
cdr3_aa: CASSKLVEKKDEQFF

clone_size: few
j_call: TRBJ2-7
d_call: TRBD2
v_call: TRBV11-1
cdr3_nt: TGTGCCAGCAGCTGGACTAGCGGGATGAACGAGCAGTACTTC
cdr3_aa: CASSWTSGMNEQYF

clone_size: .
j_call: TRBJ2-3
d_call: .
v_call: TRBV18
cdr3_nt: TGTGCCAGCTCGAAAGGACAGAGCACAGATACGCAGTATTTT
cdr3_aa: CASSKGQSTDTQYF

clone_size: .
j_call: TRBJ2-1
d_call: TRBD1
v_call: TRBV9
cdr3_nt: TGTGCCAGCAGCGTTACCGGGACAGGGACGAATGAGCAGTTCTTC
cdr3_aa: CASSVTGTGTNEQFF

clone_size: few
j_call: TRBJ2-3
d_call: .
v_call: TRBV28
cdr3_nt: TGTGCCAGCAGGACGGAGGGCACAGATACGCAGTATTTT
cdr3_aa: CASRTEGTDTQYF

clone_size: few
j_call: TRBJ2-7
d_call: .
v_call: TRBV6-1
cdr3_nt: TGTGCCAGCAGTGGGGACATTTACGAGCAGTACTTC
cdr3_aa: CASSGDIYEQYF

clone_size: .
j_call: TRBJ2-5
d_call: .
v_call: TRBV19
cdr3_nt: TGTGCCAGTAGTATAGCACCTCGACAGTACCAAGAGACCCAGTACTTC
cdr3_aa: CASSIAPRQYQETQYF

clone_size: .
j_call: TRBJ2-3
d_call: TRBD2
v_call: TRBV6-1
cdr3_nt: TGTGCCAGCAGTGAATGGGCTAGCGGGAGCACAGATACGCAGTATTTT
cdr3_aa: CASSEWASGSTDTQYF

clone_size: .
j_call: TRBJ1-4
d_call: .
v_call: TRBV25-1
cdr3_nt: TGTGCCAGCAGTGACACAGGGCAGGGGCATGAAAAACTGTTTTTT
cdr3_aa: CASSDTGQGHEKLFF

clone_size: few
j_call: TRBJ2-5
d_call: TRBD1
v_call: TRBV29-1
cdr3_nt: TGCAGCGCGGACAGGTCCGGCAGGGAGACCCAGTACTTC
cdr3_aa: CSADRSGRETQYF

clone_size: .
j_call: TRBJ2-3
d_call: .
v_call: TRBV29-1
cdr3_nt: TGCAGCGTTGATGTAACAACAGATACGCAGTATTTT
cdr3_aa: CSVDVTTDTQYF

clone_size: .
j_call: TRBJ1-4
d_call: .
v_call: TRBV5-1
cdr3_nt: TGCGCCAGCAGCCCCGGACAGCTCCATGAAAAACTGTTTTTT
cdr3_aa: CASSPGQLHEKLFF

clone_size: few
j_call: TRBJ2-5
d_call: .
v_call: TRBV29-1
cdr3_nt: TGCAGCGTTGAATACTACCAAGAGACCCAGTACTTC
cdr3_aa: CSVEYYQETQYF

clone_size: .
j_call: TRBJ1-2
d_call: .
v_call: TRBV11-1
cdr3_nt: TGTGCCAGCAGCTTAGACAGGGTCGGCTACACCTTC
cdr3_aa: CASSLDRVGYTF

clone_size: few
j_call: TRBJ2-7
d_call: .
v_call: TRBV5-8
cdr3_nt: TGTGCCAGCAGCCTCCCCTCCTCCGAGCAGTACTTC
cdr3_aa: CASSLPSSEQYF

clone_size: few
j_call: TRBJ2-5
d_call: TRBD2
v_call: TRBV27
cdr3_nt: TGTGCCAGCAGTTTTGACGCGGGAGCGGGAGAGACCCAGTACTTC
cdr3_aa: CASSFDAGAGETQYF

clone_size: few
j_call: TRBJ2-7
d_call: TRBD1
v_call: TRBV5-1
cdr3_nt: TGCGCCAGCAGCTCGACAGGGGGCTCTCCCTACGAGCAGTACTTC
cdr3_aa: CASSSTGGSPYEQYF

clone_size: few
j_call: TRBJ2-5
d_call: .
v_call: TRBV7-2
cdr3_nt: TGTGCCAGCAGCCCGGGCCTCAGATCGATCTCAGAGACCCAGTACTTC
cdr3_aa: CASSPGLRSISETQYF

clone_size: .
j_call: TRBJ1-2
d_call: .
v_call: TRBV23-1
cdr3_nt: TGCGCCAGCATGCGCGGGGATGATGGCTACACCTTC
cdr3_aa: CASMRGDDGYTF

clone_size: few
j_call: TRBJ2-3
d_call: .
v_call: TRBV25-1
cdr3_nt: TGTGCCAGCAGTGAATTCTTGGGATACGATACGCAGTATTTT
cdr3_aa: CASSEFLGYDTQYF

clone_size: .
j_call: TRBJ2-3
d_call: .
v_call: TRBV19
cdr3_nt: TGTGCCAGTAGTAGTCAGCCTAGCACAGATACGCAGTATTTT
cdr3_aa: CASSSQPSTDTQYF

clone_size: few
j_call: TRBJ2-5
d_call: TRBD1
v_call: TRBV11-2
cdr3_nt: TGTGCCAGCAGCTCGGACAGGGGCGCACTCACGGAGACCCAGTACTTC
cdr3_aa: CASSSDRGALTETQYF

clone_size: .
j_call: TRBJ2-1
d_call: TRBD2
v_call: TRBV5-1
cdr3_nt: TGCGCCAGCAGCCCAGCGGGAGATGGTCTCAATGAGCAGTTCTTC
cdr3_aa: CASSPAGDGLNEQFF

clone_size: .
j_call: TRBJ1-4
d_call: .
v_call: TRBV15
cdr3_nt: TGTGCCACCAGCAGTACGGGATTTACCGAAAAACTGTTTTTT
cdr3_aa: CATSSTGFTEKLFF

clone_size: few
j_call: TRBJ2-5
d_call: .
v_call: TRBV20-1
cdr3_nt: TGCAGTGCTAGAGATACCGAGACCCAGTACTTC
cdr3_aa: CSARDTETQYF

clone_size: few
j_call: TRBJ2-3
d_call: .
v_call: TRBV27
cdr3_nt: TGTGCCAGCAGTTCCTCCGCAGATACGCAGTATTTT
cdr3_aa: CASSSSADTQYF

clone_size: .
j_call: TRBJ2-3
d_call: TRBD1
v_call: TRBV5-1
cdr3_nt: TGCGCCAGCAGCGAGGACAGGGGTGGCGATACGCAGTATTTT
cdr3_aa: CASSEDRGGDTQYF

clone_size: .
j_call: TRBJ2-5
d_call: .
v_call: TRBV20-1
cdr3_nt: TGCAGTGCTAGATACGAAGAGACCCAGTACTTC
cdr3_aa: CSARYEETQYF

clone_size: .
j_call: TRBJ2-3
d_call: TRBD2
v_call: TRBV10-3
cdr3_nt: TGTGCCATCAATGGACTAGCGGGAGACACAGATACGCAGTATTTT
cdr3_aa: CAINGLAGDTDTQYF

clone_size: few
j_call: TRBJ2-7
d_call: TRBD1
v_call: TRBV28
cdr3_nt: TGTGCCAGCAGTTTCGTAGGCCAGGGGGTGGACGAGCAGTACTTC
cdr3_aa: CASSFVGQGVDEQYF

clone_size: .
j_call: TRBJ2-7
d_call: TRBD2
v_call: TRBV5-4
cdr3_nt: TGTGCCAGCAGTTACGATGGTGGCGGGAGTTACGAGCAGTACTTC
cdr3_aa: CASSYDGGGSYEQYF

clone_size: .
j_call: TRBJ2-7
d_call: .
v_call: TRBV4-2
cdr3_nt: TGTGCCAGCAGCCAAGGGTCTATGGCCTACGAGCAGTACTTC
cdr3_aa: CASSQGSMAYEQYF

clone_size: few
j_call: TRBJ2-1
d_call: TRBD2
v_call: TRBV5-1
cdr3_nt: TGCGCCAGCAGCATAGGACTAGGAGAGATTGGGCAGTTCTTC
cdr3_aa: CASSIGLGEIGQFF

clone_size: .
j_call: TRBJ2-7
d_call: .
v_call: TRBV7-8
cdr3_nt: TGTGCCAGCAGTCGCGACCCTTCGGGGGAGCAGTACTTC
cdr3_aa: CASSRDPSGEQYF

clone_size: few
j_call: TRBJ2-1
d_call: .
v_call: TRBV9
cdr3_nt: TGTGCCAGCAGCTACAGCGTAAGCTCCTACAATGAGCAGTTCTTC
cdr3_aa: CASSYSVSSYNEQFF

clone_size: few
j_call: TRBJ2-1
d_call: .
v_call: TRBV29-1
cdr3_nt: TGCAGCGTAGCAAACAATGAGCAGTTCTTC
cdr3_aa: CSVANNEQFF

clone_size: .
j_call: TRBJ2-3
d_call: TRBD2
v_call: TRBV5-4
cdr3_nt: TGTGCCAGCAGCTTGGAAAGCGGGAGGGGGCCAGATACGCAGTATTTT
cdr3_aa: CASSLESGRGPDTQYF

clone_size: few
j_call: TRBJ1-2
d_call: .
v_call: TRBV18
cdr3_nt: TGTGCCAGCTCAGAAGACAGTAACTATGGCTACACCTTC
cdr3_aa: CASSEDSNYGYTF

clone_size: .
j_call: TRBJ2-1
d_call: .
v_call: TRBV6-5
cdr3_nt: TGTGCCAGCACCCCCTCGAGTAGCTTTACTGAGCAGTTCTTC
cdr3_aa: CASTPSSSFTEQFF

clone_size: few
j_call: TRBJ1-2
d_call: .
v_call: TRBV25-1
cdr3_nt: TGTGCCAGCAGTGTTTTAGGGGATATGGGCTACACCTTC
cdr3_aa: CASSVLGDMGYTF

clone_size: few
j_call: TRBJ2-2
d_call: .
v_call: TRBV6-5
cdr3_nt: TGTGCCAGCAGGGATGGGGGGCTGAACACCGGGGAGCTGTTTTTT
cdr3_aa: CASRDGGLNTGELFF

clone_size: .
j_call: TRBJ2-1
d_call: .
v_call: TRBV7-8
cdr3_nt: TGTGCCAGCAGCCCCCCGGGAACCTACAATGAGCAGTTCTTC
cdr3_aa: CASSPPGTYNEQFF

clone_size: .
j_call: TRBJ2-1
d_call: TRBD2
v_call: TRBV11-3
cdr3_nt: TGTGCCAGCAGCTCCGGGGGGACTAGCGGCCGCAATGAGCAGTTCTTC
cdr3_aa: CASSSGGTSGRNEQFF

clone_size: few
j_call: TRBJ2-7
d_call: .
v_call: TRBV4-2
cdr3_nt: TGTGCCAGCAGCCAAGCCCTGACCTACGAGCAGTACTTC
cdr3_aa: CASSQALTYEQYF

clone_size: few
j_call: TRBJ2-2
d_call: .
v_call: TRBV7-6
cdr3_nt: TGTGCCAGCAGCCCAAGGACTGACACCGGGGAGCTGTTTTTT
cdr3_aa: CASSPRTDTGELFF

clone_size: .
j_call: TRBJ2-7
d_call: TRBD1
v_call: TRBV6-6
cdr3_nt: TGTGCCAGCAGTTCCAGACAGGGGAACGGCGAGCAGTACTTC
cdr3_aa: CASSSRQGNGEQYF

clone_size: once
j_call: TRBJ2-4
d_call: TRBD2
v_call: TRBV7-8
cdr3_nt: TGTGCCAGCAGCATGGGGACTAGCGGGAGCGGTGGGGCCAAAAACATTCAGTACTTC
cdr3_aa: CASSMGTSGSGGAKNIQYF

clone_size: .
j_call: TRBJ1-1
d_call: TRBD1
v_call: TRBV5-4
cdr3_nt: TGTGCCAGCAGCTTGGGACAGGGAAGGACTGAAGCTTTCTTT
cdr3_aa: CASSLGQGRTEAFF

clone_size: .
j_call: TRBJ2-3
d_call: .
v_call: TRBV14
cdr3_nt: TGTGCCAGCAGTCCCGGGGGTAGCGGAAGAAATACGCAGTATTTT
cdr3_aa: CASSPGGSGRNTQYF

clone_size: .
j_call: TRBJ2-3
d_call: .
v_call: TRBV6-5
cdr3_nt: TGTGCCAGCAGTTACTCGCGGGGCTCCACAGATACGCAGTATTTT
cdr3_aa: CASSYSRGSTDTQYF